A single sample is the source of the 3 T cell receptor beta chains below, sequenced in a study of identical twins (dated by TCRdb to about 2016). Receptor libraries were prepared by 5' RACE. The reads were generated on an Illumina HiSeq 2000. Clones were called with MiXCR by TCRdb after fastp trimmed the public reads at Q25, and only in-frame beta chains were retained. Records with the same CDR3 protein are collapsed into one entry carrying the most frequent genes and DNA. The sample data list around 1.7 million distinct CDR3 sequences, and under 35% of these were observed just once. 0.27% of the sample comes from the top ten. The specimen sequenced was cord blood. The receptor source for this set is a newborn girl in good health.

Worth noting for this clonotype: Given a much more abundant clone one base away, this may be a read error. V usage is TRBV10-3 and J usage is TRBJ2-7, with a weak D call TRBD1 (5 bases). From germline, CDR1 is ENHRY and CDR2 SYGVKD. The V and J ends lost 3 bases and 0 bases respectively, with 12 bases between them. The CDR3 spans 15 residues. The CDR3 reads CAISDGSRASYEQYF. DNA for the CDR3: TGTGCCATCAGTGACGGTTCCAGGGCCTCCTACGAGCAGTACTTC.

This clonotype was observed a handful of times. An end of the junction differs from the germline gene, which may be a read error. V and J are TRBV12-3 or TRBV12-4 and TRBJ2-5; weak D call: TRBD2 (7 bases). The CDR3 extends over 11 amino acids. DNA of the CDR3: TGTGCCAGCAGCTTAGGGAGGGGGCAGTACTTC. Translated: CASSLGRGQYF.

In the case of this clonotype: Germline and junction disagree at one end, which may indicate a read error. The chain links TRBV9 to TRBJ1-2, with TRBD1 matching over 8 bases. Germline CDR1 is SGDLS and CDR2 is YYNGEE. CDR3 length: 17 residues. This chain's CDR3 is CANSVRSSGQGAYGYTF. CDR3 DNA: TGTGCCAACAGCGTAAGATCTTCCGGACAGGGCGCCTATGGCTACACCTTC.